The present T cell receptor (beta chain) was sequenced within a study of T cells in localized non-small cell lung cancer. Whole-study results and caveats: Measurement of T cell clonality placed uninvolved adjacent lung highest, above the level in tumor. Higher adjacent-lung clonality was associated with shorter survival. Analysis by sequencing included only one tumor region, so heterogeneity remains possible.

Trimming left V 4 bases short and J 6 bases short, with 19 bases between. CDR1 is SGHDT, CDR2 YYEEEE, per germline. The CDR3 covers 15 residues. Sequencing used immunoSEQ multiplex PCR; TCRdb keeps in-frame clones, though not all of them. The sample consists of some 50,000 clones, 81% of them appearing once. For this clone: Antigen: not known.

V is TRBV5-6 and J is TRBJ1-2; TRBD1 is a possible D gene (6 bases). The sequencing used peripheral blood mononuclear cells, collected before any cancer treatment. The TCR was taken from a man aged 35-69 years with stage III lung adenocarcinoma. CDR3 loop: CASSPLGGRVNGYTF. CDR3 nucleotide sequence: TGTGCCAGCAGCCCCCTTGGGGGGCGCGTTAATGGCTACACCTTC.